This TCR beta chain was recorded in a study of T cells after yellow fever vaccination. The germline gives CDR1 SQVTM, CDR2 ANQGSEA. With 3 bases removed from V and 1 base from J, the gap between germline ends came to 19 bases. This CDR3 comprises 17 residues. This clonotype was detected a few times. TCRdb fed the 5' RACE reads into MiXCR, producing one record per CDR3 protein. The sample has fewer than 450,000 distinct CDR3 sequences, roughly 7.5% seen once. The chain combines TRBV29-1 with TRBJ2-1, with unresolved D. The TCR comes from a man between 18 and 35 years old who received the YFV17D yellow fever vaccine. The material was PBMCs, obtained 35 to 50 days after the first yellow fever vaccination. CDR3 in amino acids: CSVDRVPWGPSYNEQFF. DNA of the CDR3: TGCAGCGTTGATAGGGTTCCTTGGGGTCCGTCCTACAATGAGCAGTTCTTC.